One sample yielded the 23 T cell receptor beta chains listed below, sequenced in a study of graft-versus-host responses after intestinal transplantation. Here immunoSEQ multiplex PCR was the method, and the copy in TCRdb shows in-frame clones only, minus some. The sample shows approximately 100,000 clones, around 88% of them seen only once. The specimen comprised PBMCs, sampled 255 days after intestinal transplant. The receptors shown here come from a human patient who received an intestinal transplant, so some T cells may come from the graft donor.

The rearrangement joins TRBV6-5 to TRBJ2-7; 7 bases match TRBD1. V shed 6 bases, J shed 1 base, and the junction held 3 bases outside the gene matches. Germline lookup yields CDR1 MNHEY and CDR2 SVGAGI. The CDR3 has 13 residues. In DNA form, the CDR3 reads TGTGCCAGCAGACCGGGACAGTCCTACGAGCAGTACTTC. It yields the protein CASRPGQSYEQYF.

This chain links TRBV5-8 with TRBJ2-7, with D possibly matching TRBD2 (7 bases). V lost 4 bases, J lost 0 bases, and 20 bases lay in between. Germline V gives CDR1 SGHTS, CDR2 YDEGEE. This CDR3 has 17 amino acids. In nucleotides, the CDR3 is TGTGCCAGCAGCCGACGTGGGGGGCGGGGGAGCTCCTACGAGCAGTACGTC. It translates to CASSRRGGRGSSYEQYV.

This chain connects TRBV6-6 to TRBJ2-5, with D tentatively TRBD2 (5 bases). There are 15 residues in the CDR3. V shed 4 bases and J shed 5 bases, with 17 bases lying between them. Germline V gene data show CDR1 as MNHNY and CDR2 as SVGAGI (reference sequence). The CDR3 sequence is CASSFSEGSAETQYF. The CDR3 DNA sequence: TGTGCCAGCAGTTTCTCAGAGGGATCGGCGGAGACCCAGTACTTC.

This rearrangement joins TRBV30 to TRBJ2-1; D gene ambiguous. The V gene lost 1 base and the J gene lost 9 bases, with 4 bases spanning the gap. CDR1 is GTSNPN, CDR2 SVGIG, per germline (reference sequence). There are 10 residues in the CDR3. CDR3 nucleotide sequence: TGTGCCTGGAGTGAGGCTGAGCAGTTCTTC. This translates into CAWSEAEQFF.

The chain links TRBV4-1 to TRBJ2-7; D perhaps matches TRBD1 (6 bases). This CDR3 has 16 amino acids. V gave up 1 base and J gave up 2 bases, with 15 bases separating them. Germline CDR1 MGHRA, CDR2 YSYEKL. CDR3 sequence (DNA): TGCGCCAGCAGCCAAGCTTCCGGGACAAGACCCTACGAGCAGTACTTC. Protein sequence: CASSQASGTRPYEQYF.

The chain combines TRBV6-5 with TRBJ1-1, with D uncertain. The CDR3 spans 14 residues. Germline V CDR1 and CDR2: MNHEY, SVGAGI. V shed 4 bases and J shed 7 bases, with 16 bases lying between them. CDR3 residues: CASSSLVGEGEAFF. CDR3 DNA sequence: TGTGCCAGCAGTTCCCTGGTGGGTGAGGGTGAAGCTTTCTTT.

The rearrangement joins TRBV28 to TRBJ2-3, with 8 positions matching TRBD1. The germline CDR1 and CDR2 sequences are MDHEN and SYDVKM. CDR3 size: 16 residues. Germline trimming cut 1 base from V and 3 bases from J; bases unmatched to any gene: 6. The CDR3 bases are TGTGCCAGCAGTTTATTGGACAGGGTCAGTACAGATACGCAGTATTTT. Translated: CASSLLDRVSTDTQYF.

This clone was observed a few times. The same CDR3 arises from other DNA sequences in this sample as well. The V and J genes are TRBV20-1 and TRBJ2-1; no reliable D call. V lost 0 bases to trimming and J lost 6 bases, with 0 bases between them. Germline V gene data show CDR1 as DFQATT and CDR2 as SNEGSKA (reference sequence). The CDR3 is 10 amino acids. This CDR3 reads CSARDNEQFF. The CDR3 DNA sequence: TGCAGTGCTAGAGACAATGAGCAGTTCTTC.

This clone was counted ten times or more. The chain links TRBV6-1 to TRBJ2-3, with 10 bases matching TRBD1. This CDR3 spans 16 amino acids. V lost 0 bases, J lost 3 bases, and 3 bases stayed unmatched. Looked up from germline, CDR1 is MNHNS and CDR2 is SASEGT. The CDR3 reads CASSEAEGQGTDTQYF. The CDR3 region has the DNA TGTGCCAGCAGTGAAGCGGAGGGACAGGGGACAGATACGCAGTATTTT.

V and J are TRBV4-2 and TRBJ2-7; 11 bases are shared with TRBD1. This CDR3 has 16 amino acids. V gave up 1 base and J gave up 5 bases; unmatched junction bases: 7. Per the germline V gene, CDR1 is LGHNA and CDR2 is YNFKEQ. CDR3 coding DNA: TGTGCCAGCAGCCAAGTAAGAGGGACAGGGGGAGACGAGCAGTACTTC. It codes for CASSQVRGTGGDEQYF.

The chain has TRBV18 and TRBJ1-4; 8 nucleotides line up with TRBD1. CDR1 is KGHSH and CDR2 is LQKENI in the germline V gene. The CDR3 length is 17 residues. J was trimmed by 1 base and V by 6 bases; bases with no gene match: 10. DNA of the CDR3: TGTGCCAGCTCGCCGACCAGGGGGCGACTAACTAATGAAAAACTGTTTTTT. This translates into CASSPTRGRLTNEKLFF. Full variable domain (rest looked up from reference TRBV18 and TRBJ1-4): NAGVMQNPRHLVRRRGQEARLRCSPMKGHSHVYWYRQLPEEGLKFMVYLQKENIIDESGMPKERFSAEFPKEGPSILRIQQVVRGDSAAYFCASSPTRGRLTNEKLFFGSGTQLSVL.

As to this clone: One end of the junction varies from germline; a read error may be responsible. V is TRBV30 and J is TRBJ1-1; TRBD1 matches 11 bases. Looked up from germline, CDR1 is GTSNPN and CDR2 is SVGIG (reference sequence). This CDR3 is built from 15 residues. The CDR3 DNA reads TGTGCCCGGAGTGTAAGGGGGACAGGGGGCACTGAAGCTTTCTTT. The encoded protein is CARSVRGTGGTEAFF.

The genes are TRBV7-2 and TRBJ1-5; no reliable D call. Trimming removed 7 bases from V and 5 bases from J, with 12 bases in between. Germline V lookup: CDR1 SGHTA, CDR2 FQGNSA. The CDR3 spans 13 residues. The CDR3: CASTDKLDQPQHF. The CDR3 nucleotides are TGTGCCAGCACTGACAAACTAGATCAGCCCCAGCATTTT.

The CDR3 DNA reads TGCGCCAGCAGCTTGGATGGGACCCTCATCACAGATACGCAGTATTTT. This translates into CASSLDGTLITDTQYF. This chain uses TRBV5-1 with TRBJ2-3; D tentatively reads TRBD1 or TRBD2 (5 bases each). The V end was cut by 0 bases, the J end by 2 bases, with 13 bases between. Germline loops: CDR1 SGHRS, CDR2 YFSETQ. The CDR3 runs 16 residues. Based on the CDR3 plus reference TRBV5-1 and TRBJ2-3, the full variable domain is KAGVTQTPRYLIKTRGQQVTLSCSPISGHRSVSWYQQTPGQGLQFLFEYFSETQRNKGNFPGRFSGRQFSNSRSEMNVSTLELGDSALYLCASSLDGTLITDTQYFGPGTRLTVL.

In its sample, this clone was seen a few times. The chain has TRBV6-4 and TRBJ1-5; D gene uncertain. V shed 8 bases and J shed 2 bases, with 4 bases lying between them. The CDR3 loop spans 11 amino acids. Germline V gene sequence: CDR1 MRHNA, CDR2 SNTAGT. CDR3 in DNA: TGTGCCAGCCTGGGCAATCAGCCCCAGCATTTT. Its protein is CASLGNQPQHF.

About this clone itself: The sample has other DNA sequences that encode this CDR3 too. The chain couples TRBV5-1 to TRBJ2-7, with D maybe TRBD1 (5 bases). Germline V gene lookup returns CDR1 SGHRS and CDR2 YFSETQ. The CDR3 loop spans 13 amino acids. The V end was cut by 0 bases, the J end by 4 bases, with 8 bases between. The CDR3 spells CASSLAQGYEQYV. The CDR3 DNA follows: TGCGCCAGCAGCTTGGCCCAGGGTTACGAGCAGTACGTC.

The V call is TRBV7-6, the J call TRBJ1-4; D unresolved. V dropped 2 bases and J dropped 3 bases, with 7 bases sitting between them. This CDR3 is 14 amino acids long. Germline V gene data show CDR1 as SGHVS and CDR2 as FNYEAQ. CDR3 sequence reads: CASSLLESNEKLFF. CDR3 DNA: TGTGCCAGCAGCTTACTTGAGTCTAATGAAAAACTGTTTTTT.

The chain has TRBV5-6 and TRBJ2-1; TRBD1 is a possible D gene (6 bases). Germline V CDR1 and CDR2: SGHDT, YYEEEE. Trimming pared 1 base from V and 2 bases from J, leaving 10 bases between. The CDR3 has 15 residues. CDR3 bases: TGTGCCAGCAGCTTGAGGGACACCACCTACAATGAGCAGTTCTTC. As protein: CASSLRDTTYNEQFF.

Concerning this clone itself: Relative to the germline gene, one junction end is altered; a read error may explain this. The chain couples TRBV27 to TRBJ1-6, with D unresolved. The CDR3 runs to 12 residues. Per germline, CDR1 MNHEY and CDR2 SMNVEV (reference sequence). This CDR3 reads CASSLCLSDRAF. The CDR3 bases are TGTGCCAGCAGTTTATGTTTGTCCGACCGGGCCTTT.

This clone was counted only a few times. The chain joins TRBV27 to TRBJ1-4; D not resolved. The CDR3 consists of 15 residues. Between the trimmed V and J ends, which lost 8 bases and 0 bases, there was a span of 13 bases. Germline CDR1 MNHEY, CDR2 SMNVEV (reference sequence). CDR3 sequence (DNA): TGTGCCAGCTCGGGTTCTATTGCAACTAATGAAAAACTGTTTTTT. Amino acids: CASSGSIATNEKLFF.

CDR3 protein: CASRPRGQGSYEQYF. The CDR3 nucleotides read TGTGCCAGCAGGCCACGGGGGCAGGGGTCCTACGAGCAGTACTTC. This chain uses TRBV28 with TRBJ2-7, with D possibly being TRBD1 or TRBD2 (6 bases each). Germline assignment: CDR1 MDHEN and CDR2 SYDVKM. This CDR3 is 15 amino acids long. The V end lost 6 bases, the J end lost 1 base, and 16 bases lay between the germline ends.

This clone was seen a few times. This chain joins TRBV4-2 and TRBJ1-5; the D gene is possibly TRBD1 (5 bases). The CDR3 sequence is 16 residues long. Germline CDR1 reads LGHNA; CDR2 reads YNFKEQ. V was trimmed by 0 bases and J by 2 bases, leaving 11 bases between them. This CDR3 reads CASSQEGGDGNQPQHF. The CDR3 nucleotides are TGTGCCAGCAGCCAAGAGGGGGGAGACGGCAATCAGCCCCAGCATTTT.

This chain uses TRBV6-5 with TRBJ1-2, with TRBD1 matching over 8 bases. Germline V lookup: CDR1 MNHEY, CDR2 SVGAGI. Losses at the gene ends were 7 bases for V and 7 bases for J; bases not matched to a gene: 8. There are 13 residues in the CDR3. For the CDR3, the DNA is TGTGCCAGCACCCCCCCAGGGGGCGCTGGCTACACCTTC. Translation gives CASTPPGGAGYTF.